Listed here are 30 T cell receptor beta chains from one sample, sequenced in a study of CD8+CD57+ T cells in acquired aplastic anemia. Genomic DNA acted as the template from which TCR beta VDJ combination and CDR3 sequence profiling were carried out. MiXCR was run by TCRdb on the reads, yielding one entry per CDR3 protein. This table has under 200,000 distinct CDR3 sequences, 60% to 80% appearing once. Flow cytometry had shown expanded CD8+CD57+ cells in the patients chosen for sequencing. The sample taken for sequencing was sorted CD4+, CD8+, or CD8+CD57+ T cells (not recorded which) from PBMCs. The receptors here all came from a human donor with aplastic anemia.

The chain couples TRBV20-1 to TRBJ2-5; 9 positions match TRBD2. The germline V gene has CDR1 DFQATT and CDR2 SNEGSKA (reference sequence). With 6 bases clipped from V and 0 bases from J, the junction kept 20 bases outside the gene matches. CDR3 length: 19 amino acids. CDR3 bases: TGCAGTGCGAAAATAGGGGACGCCATGGCTAGCGGGGACCAAGAGACCCAGTACTTC. As protein: CSAKIGDAMASGDQETQYF.

The V gene is TRBV10-2, the J gene TRBJ2-5, with 12 positions matching TRBD2. The germline V gene has CDR1 WSHSY and CDR2 SAAADI. Trimming at V came to 6 bases and at J to 3 bases, leaving 8 bases not matched to a gene. This CDR3 has 16 residues. DNA of the CDR3: TGCGCCAGCAGCTCGCTAAGACTAGCGGGGGAAGAGACCCAGTACTTC. As protein: CASSSLRLAGEETQYF.

The CDR3 sequence is CATSEPGQAPDTQYF. The CDR3 DNA sequence: TGTGCCACCAGTGAACCGGGACAGGCTCCAGATACGCAGTATTTT. The V gene is TRBV24-1, the J gene TRBJ2-3; TRBD1 aligns across 8 bases. CDR1 is KGHDR, CDR2 SFDVKD, per germline. The CDR3 is made up of 15 amino acids. With 4 bases clipped from V and 4 bases from J, the junction kept 6 bases outside the gene matches.

V and J are TRBV24-1 and TRBJ2-6; 9 bases match TRBD1. Per germline, CDR1 KGHDR and CDR2 SFDVKD. This CDR3 comprises 15 residues. The V and J ends lost 7 bases and 4 bases, in that order; junction bases with no gene match: 4. As DNA, the CDR3 is TGTGCCACCAGCACAGGGGGCAAGGGGGCCAACGTCCTGACTTTC. Translation gives CATSTGGKGANVLTF.

The chain couples TRBV4-1 to TRBJ2-1, with D perhaps matching TRBD1 or TRBD2 (5 bases each). CDR1 and CDR2 (germline): MGHRA, YSYEKL. Trimming removed 0 bases from V and 5 bases from J, with 14 bases in between. This CDR3 is 16 amino acids long. The CDR3 nucleotides are TGCGCCAGCAGCCAAGATGGGGCTAGCTTGAACAATGAGCAGTTCTTC. It is translated as CASSQDGASLNNEQFF.

This CDR3 reads CASSLSGGGIYGYTF. In nucleotides, the CDR3 is TGTGCCAGCAGCCTATCAGGGGGGGGAATCTATGGCTACACCTTC. The chain joins TRBV5-5 to TRBJ1-2; 7 bases align to TRBD1. The CDR3 covers 15 residues. V dropped 4 bases and J dropped 4; count of bases not matched to a gene: 10. Per the germline V gene, CDR1 is SGHKS and CDR2 is YYEKEE (reference sequence).

This CDR3 reads CSASPGTPYEQYF. The CDR3 coding sequence is TGCAGTGCTAGCCCCGGGACTCCCTACGAGCAGTACTTC. The rearrangement joins TRBV20-1 to TRBJ2-7, with D possibly being TRBD2 (6 bases). CDR3 length: 13 residues. The germline CDR1 and CDR2 sequences are DFQATT and SNEGSKA (reference sequence). V lost 3 bases and J 2 bases, leaving 11 bases between the germline ends.

This chain uses TRBV5-1 with TRBJ2-5; D gene uncertain. The CDR3 covers 11 residues. Germline V gene data show CDR1 as SGHRS and CDR2 as YFSETQ. V was trimmed by 6 bases and J by 6 bases, leaving 9 bases between them. CDR3 in DNA: TGCGCCAGCAATTCGGAACAGACCCAGTACTTC. Translating it yields CASNSEQTQYF.

This chain uses TRBV27 with TRBJ1-6; the match to TRBD1 covers 7 bases. There are 14 residues in the CDR3. CDR1 is MNHEY and CDR2 is SMNVEV in the germline V gene (reference sequence). The V segment lost 6 bases and the J segment 10 bases; nucleotides outside the gene matches: 9. Written as DNA, the CDR3 is TGTGCCAGCAGAGAACAGGGGATTCAATCACCCCTCCACTTT. As protein: CASREQGIQSPLHF.

This chain joins TRBV7-8 and TRBJ1-1; D is unresolved. V was cut by 2 bases and J by 6 bases, with 10 bases left in between. Looked up from germline, CDR1 is SGHVS and CDR2 is FQNEAQ. This CDR3 is built from 13 residues. The CDR3 DNA reads TGTGCCAGCAGCTTAAAACAGACCCCTGAAGCTTTCTTT. It specifies CASSLKQTPEAFF.

V is TRBV15 and J is TRBJ1-4, with D possibly TRBD1 on 6 matching bases. Germline CDR1 and CDR2: LNHNV and YYDKDF (reference sequence). The CDR3 is 16 residues long. Trimming pared 1 base from V and 3 bases from J, leaving 12 bases between. The CDR3 region has the DNA TGTGCCACCAGCAGAGTCGTGCCAGGGGCTAATGAAAAACTGTTTTTT. Translated: CATSRVVPGANEKLFF. Using reference TRBV15 and TRBJ1-4 for the parts outside the CDR3, the full variable domain is DAMVIQNPRYQVTQFGKPVTLSCSQTLNHNVMYWYQQKSSQAPKLLFHYYDKDFNNEADTPDNFQSRRPNTSFCFLDIRSPGLGDTAMYLCATSRVVPGANEKLFFGSGTQLSVL.

This clonotype has just a few counts. The chain recombines TRBV20-1 with TRBJ2-7; possible D gene TRBD1, 6 bases. Trimming removed 5 bases from V and 3 bases from J, with 14 bases in between. Germline V gives CDR1 DFQATT, CDR2 SNEGSKA (reference sequence). This CDR3 region has 13 residues. The DNA of the CDR3 is TGCAGTGCTTACCGGGACACTAACTACGAGCAGTACTTC. It specifies CSAYRDTNYEQYF.

V and J are TRBV6-5 and TRBJ2-7, with D unresolved. From germline, CDR1 is MNHEY and CDR2 SVGAGI. CDR3 length equals 12 residues. Trimming took 6 bases from V and 4 from J, leaving 10 bases between them. This CDR3 is CASSPAPYEQYF. The CDR3 DNA reads as TGTGCCAGCAGCCCTGCCCCGTACGAGCAGTACTTC.

The rearrangement joins TRBV10-3 to TRBJ2-2; no definite D call. V lost 11 bases to trimming and J lost 10 bases, with 8 bases between them. Germline V gives CDR1 ENHRY, CDR2 SYGVKD. The CDR3 spans 9 residues. CDR3 sequence (DNA): TGTGCCCCTTGGCCGGAGCTGTTTTTT. Amino acids: CAPWPELFF.

This clonotype was seen a handful of times. V gene TRBV9 combines with J gene TRBJ1-1; 7 bases map to TRBD1. The ends lost 4 bases at V and 4 bases at J; junction bases unmatched: 4. Germline loops: CDR1 SGDLS, CDR2 YYNGEE. The CDR3 has 13 residues. CDR3 bases: TGTGCCAGCAGCATACGGACAGGCACTGAAGCTTTCTTT. It yields the protein CASSIRTGTEAFF.

This chain joins TRBV5-4 and TRBJ2-5; 9 bases match TRBD1. Germline V gives CDR1 SGHNT, CDR2 YYREEE (reference sequence). Trimming at V came to 4 bases and at J to 5 bases, leaving 3 bases not matched to a gene. The CDR3 extends over 13 amino acids. CDR3 in DNA: TGTGCCAGCAGCCAGGACAGGGGTGAGACCCAGTACTTC. Translating it yields CASSQDRGETQYF.

The J gene is TRBJ2-6, the V gene TRBV29-1, with TRBD1 as a possible D gene (6 bases). This CDR3 is built from 13 residues. Trimming removed 4 bases from V and 2 bases from J, with 6 bases in between. Germline CDR1 and CDR2: SQVTM and ANQGSEA. CDR3 sequence: CSVGQAGANVLTF. The CDR3 DNA sequence: TGCAGCGTTGGACAGGCTGGGGCCAACGTCCTGACTTTC.

J is TRBJ2-2 and V is TRBV19; D not certain. V was pared by 5 bases and J by 0 bases, with 7 bases between. Germline values: CDR1 LNHDA, CDR2 SQIVND (reference sequence). The CDR3 length is 14 residues. The CDR3 loop is CASSPLTNTGELFF. CDR3 in DNA: TGTGCCAGTAGTCCTCTAACGAACACCGGGGAGCTGTTTTTT.

The chain combines TRBV20-1 with TRBJ2-7; TRBD2 agrees at 10 bases. Germline V gene data show CDR1 as DFQATT and CDR2 as SNEGSKA (reference sequence). The CDR3 totals 18 residues. Trimming cost V 6 bases and J 4 bases; bases outside gene matches: 21. For the CDR3, the DNA is TGCAGTGCGAGTTCTCTAGTTAAGCGGGGGGGCAGTGGGTACGAGCAGTACTTC. The encoded protein is CSASSLVKRGGSGYEQYF.

This clonotype was observed at least ten times. The V call is TRBV4-1, the J call TRBJ2-7, with TRBD2 as a possible D gene (6 bases). Germline loops: CDR1 MGHRA, CDR2 YSYEKL. CDR3 length: 13 residues. The V and J ends lost 4 bases and 6 bases respectively, with 13 bases between them. This CDR3 reads CASSPVGTVEQYF. In DNA, the CDR3 is TGCGCCAGCAGCCCAGTGGGGACTGTCGAGCAGTACTTC.

V and J are TRBV6-5 and TRBJ2-1; TRBD2 matches at 9 bases. The germline gives CDR1 MNHEY, CDR2 SVGAGI. This CDR3 is built from 15 residues. V lost 6 bases, J lost 4 bases, and 7 bases stayed unmatched. CDR3 region: CASRDEREAYNEQFF. DNA of the CDR3: TGTGCCAGCAGGGACGAGCGGGAGGCGTACAATGAGCAGTTCTTC.

The chain employs TRBV7-9 and TRBJ1-4; D not certain. This CDR3 has 14 residues. CDR1 and CDR2 (germline): SEHNR, FQNEAQ (reference sequence). The ends were cut back, 1 base at V and 13 bases at J, with 16 bases in the middle. CDR3 in amino acids: CASSLGHPNEGLFF. The CDR3 coding sequence is TGTGCCAGCAGCTTAGGACACCCTAATGAGGGACTGTTTTTT.

This clonotype was picked up one time. At one end, the junction sequence differs from germline, possibly due to a read error. The chain links TRBV6-1 to TRBJ2-7; D is uncertain. The germline V gene has CDR1 MNHNS and CDR2 SASEGT. The CDR3 consists of 13 residues. The CDR3: CAISTAATYEQYF. CDR3 DNA: TGTGCCATCAGTACAGCTGCCACCTACGAGCAGTACTTC.

This sequence joins TRBV9 and TRBJ2-1; the D is unclear. The CDR3 is made up of 15 amino acids. Germline V gives CDR1 SGDLS, CDR2 YYNGEE. Trimming cost V 4 bases and J 5 bases, with 16 bases left between them. CDR3 in DNA: TGTGCCAGCAGCACCACTCCTCGCGGTCACAATGAGCAGTTCTTC. Translation: CASSTTPRGHNEQFF.

The chain carries TRBV27 and TRBJ2-5, with 11 bases lining up with TRBD2. This CDR3 is 16 amino acids long. From germline, CDR1 is MNHEY and CDR2 SMNVEV (reference sequence). The trim removed 3 bases at V and 2 bases at J, leaving 5 bases unmatched. CDR3 amino acids: CASSFGASGGQETQYF. The CDR3 DNA is TGTGCCAGCAGTTTCGGTGCTAGCGGGGGGCAAGAGACCCAGTACTTC.

The rearrangement uses TRBV5-1 and TRBJ2-7; D unclear. V was pared by 1 base and J by 3 bases, with 8 bases between. Germline assignment: CDR1 SGHRS and CDR2 YFSETQ. The CDR3 runs 13 residues. The CDR3 coding sequence is TGCGCCAGCAGCTTGAAGTCGAACTACGAGCAGTACTTC. As protein: CASSLKSNYEQYF.

The chain combines TRBV24-1 with TRBJ1-5; TRBD1 is a possible D gene (5 bases). This CDR3 contains 14 residues. Trimming shortened V by 5 bases and J by 9 bases, and 16 bases separated the two germline ends. Germline values: CDR1 KGHDR, CDR2 SFDVKD. The CDR3 DNA reads as TGTGCCACCAGTGGAGTAGGGGCCAGTCGGCCCCAGCATTTT. Its translation: CATSGVGASRPQHF.

The chain combines TRBV20-1 with TRBJ1-1; D is unclear. Germline CDR1 and CDR2: DFQATT and SNEGSKA (reference sequence). The CDR3 totals 12 residues. V was trimmed by 5 bases and J by 0 bases, leaving 7 bases between them. The CDR3 DNA reads as TGCAGTGCTCAGAAGGTGAACACTGAAGCTTTCTTT. It specifies CSAQKVNTEAFF.

The rearrangement links TRBV20-1 to TRBJ2-7; 8 positions agree with TRBD2. The CDR3 is 12 amino acids. CDR1 is DFQATT and CDR2 is SNEGSKA in the germline V gene (reference sequence). V lost 3 bases and J lost 5; bases outside the gene matches: 3. In DNA, the CDR3 is TGCAGTGCTAGCGGGAGGGCCAACGAGCAGTACTTC. Translated: CSASGRANEQYF.

The chain uses TRBV19 and TRBJ2-4; TRBD1 might be the D (5 bases). Between the trimmed V and J ends, which lost 7 bases and 0 bases, there was a span of 16 bases. Germline V CDR1 and CDR2: LNHDA, SQIVND (reference sequence). The CDR3 has 16 residues. CDR3 coding DNA: TGTGCCAGTAACCTACGACAGTCTTTAGCCAAAAACATTCAGTACTTC. Its protein is CASNLRQSLAKNIQYF.